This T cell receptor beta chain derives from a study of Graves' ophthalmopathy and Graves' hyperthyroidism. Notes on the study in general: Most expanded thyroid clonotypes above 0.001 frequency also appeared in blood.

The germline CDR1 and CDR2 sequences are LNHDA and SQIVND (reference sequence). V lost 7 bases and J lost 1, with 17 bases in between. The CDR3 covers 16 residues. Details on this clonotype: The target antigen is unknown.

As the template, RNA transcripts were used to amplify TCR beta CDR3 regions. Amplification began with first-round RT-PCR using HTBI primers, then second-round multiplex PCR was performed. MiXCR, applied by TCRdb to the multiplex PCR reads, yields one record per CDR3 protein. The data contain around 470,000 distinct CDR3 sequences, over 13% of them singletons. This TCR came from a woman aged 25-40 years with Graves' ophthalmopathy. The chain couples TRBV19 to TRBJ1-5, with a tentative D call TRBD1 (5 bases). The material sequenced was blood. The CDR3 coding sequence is TGTGCCAGTAATACAGGAATCCGTTTAAGCAATCAGCCCCAGCATTTT. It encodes CASNTGIRLSNQPQHF. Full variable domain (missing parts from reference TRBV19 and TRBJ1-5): DGGITQSPKYLFRKEGQNVTLSCEQNLNHDAMYWYRQDPGQGLRLIYYSQIVNDFQKGDIAEGYSVSREKKESFPLTVTSAQKNPTAFYLCASNTGIRLSNQPQHFGDGTRLSIL.